The 2 T cell receptor beta chains below all came from one sample that was sequenced in a study of identical twins. MiXCR was run by TCRdb on the 5' RACE reads, yielding one entry per CDR3 protein. This sample yields some 730,000 distinct CDR3 sequences, of which roughly 18% are seen a single time; 13% belongs to the top ten. This sample was also put to use in a study of T cells expressing NK-cell markers.

Sequencing was performed on PBMCs. Receptors originate from a woman aged 18-29 years in good health.

The chain has TRBV7-2 and TRBJ2-2; no reliable D call. The CDR3 is 15 amino acids. Germline V gene sequence: CDR1 SGHTA, CDR2 FQGNSA. Deletions cut 1 base from V and 2 bases from J, with 8 bases between. As DNA, the CDR3 is TGTGCCAGCAGCTTAGGGGCAACTAACACCGGGGAGCTGTTTTTT. This gives the protein CASSLGATNTGELFF.

V gene TRBV29-1 combines with J gene TRBJ2-1; 11 bases agree with TRBD2. This CDR3 has 14 amino acids. Germline trimming cut 4 bases from V and 9 bases from J; bases unmatched to any gene: 8. CDR1 is SQVTM and CDR2 is ANQGSEA in the germline V gene. CDR3 sequence reads: CSVGEVAGGREQFF. Here the CDR3 DNA reads TGCAGCGTTGGGGAGGTAGCGGGGGGGCGTGAGCAGTTCTTC.